This entry describes one TCR beta chain. The antigen is unknown. Assay execution proceeded at the deep level. Using approximately 200 ng DNA, some 30,000 T cell genomes, the sorted-subset replicate PCRs were run. Libraries were prepared by immunoSEQ multiplex PCR; TCRdb keeps only in-frame clonotypes and omits some of them. The sample carries about 980,000 clones, around three quarters recorded once. Deletions cut 5 bases from V and 1 base from J, with 12 bases between. The CDR3 runs 16 residues. Germline CDR1 reads SEHNR; CDR2 reads FQNEAQ (reference sequence). The data originate from a study of shared clonotypes between healthy human individuals. General study results and limits: Naive subsets tended to show greater estimated richness than memory subsets. Sorted-subset sequencing was shown by rarefaction to be incomplete despite large depth.

The sequenced sample consisted of memory CD4+ T cells sorted from blood. Sample subset: CD45RA-negative fraction. The gene calls are TRBV7-9 and TRBJ2-6; D unclear. This clonotype was obtained from a man in his late teens or twenties in good health. The DNA of the CDR3 is TGTGCCAGCAGCCTCGCAGGTCGATCTGGGGCCAACGTCCTGACTTTC. It encodes CASSLAGRSGANVLTF.